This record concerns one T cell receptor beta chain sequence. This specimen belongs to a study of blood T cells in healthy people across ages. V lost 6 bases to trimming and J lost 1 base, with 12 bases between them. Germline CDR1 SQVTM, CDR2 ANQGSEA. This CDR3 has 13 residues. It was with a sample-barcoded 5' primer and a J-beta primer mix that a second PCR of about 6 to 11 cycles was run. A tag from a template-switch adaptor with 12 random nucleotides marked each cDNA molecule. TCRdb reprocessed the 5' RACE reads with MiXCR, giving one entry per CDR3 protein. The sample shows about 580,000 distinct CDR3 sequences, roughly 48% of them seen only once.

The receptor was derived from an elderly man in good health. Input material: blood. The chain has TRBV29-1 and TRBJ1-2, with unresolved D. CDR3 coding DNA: TGCAGCGTCGGAGGGTCGCTTAACTATGGCTACACCTTC. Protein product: CSVGGSLNYGYTF.